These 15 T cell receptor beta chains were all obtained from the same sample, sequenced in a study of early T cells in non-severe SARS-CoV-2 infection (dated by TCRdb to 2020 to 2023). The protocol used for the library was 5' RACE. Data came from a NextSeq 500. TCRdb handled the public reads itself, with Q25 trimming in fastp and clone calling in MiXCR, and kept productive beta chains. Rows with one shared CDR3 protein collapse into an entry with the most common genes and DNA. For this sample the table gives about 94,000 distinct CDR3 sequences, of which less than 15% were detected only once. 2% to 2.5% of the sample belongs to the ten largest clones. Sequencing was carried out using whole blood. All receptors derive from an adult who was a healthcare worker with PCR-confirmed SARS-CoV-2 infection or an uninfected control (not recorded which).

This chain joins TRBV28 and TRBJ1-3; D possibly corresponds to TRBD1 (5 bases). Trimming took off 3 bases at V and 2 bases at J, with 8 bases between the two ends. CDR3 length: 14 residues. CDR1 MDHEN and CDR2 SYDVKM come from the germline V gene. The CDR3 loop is CASSFGGPGNTIYF. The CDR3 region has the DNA TGTGCCAGCAGTTTTGGGGGACCTGGAAACACCATATATTTT.

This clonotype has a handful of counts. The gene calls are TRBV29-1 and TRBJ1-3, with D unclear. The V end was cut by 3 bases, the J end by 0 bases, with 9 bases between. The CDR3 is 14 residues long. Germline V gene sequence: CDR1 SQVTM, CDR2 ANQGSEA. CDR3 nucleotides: TGCAGCGTTGAGGGAAGGGACTCTGGAAACACCATATATTTT. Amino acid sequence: CSVEGRDSGNTIYF.

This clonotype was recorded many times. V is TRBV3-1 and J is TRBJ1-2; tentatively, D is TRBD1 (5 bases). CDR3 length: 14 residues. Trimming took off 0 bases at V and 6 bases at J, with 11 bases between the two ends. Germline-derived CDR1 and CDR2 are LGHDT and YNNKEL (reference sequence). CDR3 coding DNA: TGTGCCAGCAGCCAAGATCTGGGGGGGGATGGCTACACCTTC. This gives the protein CASSQDLGGDGYTF.

The CDR3 sequence: CASRNDRGSIGELFF. CDR3 bases: TGTGCCAGCAGAAATGACAGGGGGAGCATCGGGGAGCTGTTTTTT. This sequence joins TRBV25-1 and TRBJ2-2; 9 nucleotides agree with TRBD1. Germline V gene sequence: CDR1 MGHDK, CDR2 SYGVNS. This CDR3 has 15 residues. With V trimmed by 6 bases and J by 7 bases, 9 bases remained unmatched.

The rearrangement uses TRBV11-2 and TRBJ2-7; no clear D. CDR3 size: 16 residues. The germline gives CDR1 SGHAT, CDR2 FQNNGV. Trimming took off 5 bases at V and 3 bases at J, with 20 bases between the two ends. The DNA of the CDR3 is TGTGCCAGCAGCCTCAATAGTGGGCCCCTTAACTACGAGCAGTACTTC. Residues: CASSLNSGPLNYEQYF.

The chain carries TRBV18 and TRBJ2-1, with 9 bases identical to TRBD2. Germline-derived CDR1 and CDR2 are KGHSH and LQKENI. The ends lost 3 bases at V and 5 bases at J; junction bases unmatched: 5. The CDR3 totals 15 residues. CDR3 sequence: CASSPGGTSNNEQFF. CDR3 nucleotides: TGTGCCAGCTCACCGGGCGGGACTAGCAACAATGAGCAGTTCTTC.

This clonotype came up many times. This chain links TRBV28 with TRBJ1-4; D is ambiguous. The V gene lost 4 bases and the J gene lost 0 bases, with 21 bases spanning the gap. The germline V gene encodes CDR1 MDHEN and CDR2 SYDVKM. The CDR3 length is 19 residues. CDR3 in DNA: TGTGCCAGCAGTTCCGTTGTGCTCGGATACGGTGCAACTAATGAAAAACTGTTTTTT. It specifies CASSSVVLGYGATNEKLFF.

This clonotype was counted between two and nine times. CDR3 sequence (DNA): TGTGCCAGCAGCCGGAGGACTAGCGGGGGAGGGGATACGCAGTATTTT. Translated: CASSRRTSGGGDTQYF. The chain links TRBV7-2 to TRBJ2-3; 13 bases are shared with TRBD2. Germline CDR1 reads SGHTA; CDR2 reads FQGNSA. The CDR3 is 16 residues long. With 5 bases clipped from V and 6 bases from J, the junction kept 8 bases outside the gene matches.

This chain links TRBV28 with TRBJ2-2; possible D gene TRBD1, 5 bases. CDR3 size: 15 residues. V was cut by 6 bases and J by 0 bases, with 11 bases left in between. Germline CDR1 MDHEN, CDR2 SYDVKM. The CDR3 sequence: CASRAQDSNTGELFF. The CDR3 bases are TGTGCCAGCAGGGCACAGGATTCGAACACCGGGGAGCTGTTTTTT.

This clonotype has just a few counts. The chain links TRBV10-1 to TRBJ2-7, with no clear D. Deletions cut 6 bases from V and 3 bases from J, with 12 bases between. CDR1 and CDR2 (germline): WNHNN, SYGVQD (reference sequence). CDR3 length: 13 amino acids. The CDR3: CASSAEPGYEQYF. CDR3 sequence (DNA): TGCGCCAGCAGCGCCGAGCCGGGCTACGAGCAGTACTTC.

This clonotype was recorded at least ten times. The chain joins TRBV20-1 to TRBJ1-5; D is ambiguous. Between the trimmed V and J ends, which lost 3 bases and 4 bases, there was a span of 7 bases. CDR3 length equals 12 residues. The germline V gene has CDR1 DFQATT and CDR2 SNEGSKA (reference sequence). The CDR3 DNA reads TGCAGTGCTAGGGGTGGGAATCAGCCCCAGCATTTT. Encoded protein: CSARGGNQPQHF.

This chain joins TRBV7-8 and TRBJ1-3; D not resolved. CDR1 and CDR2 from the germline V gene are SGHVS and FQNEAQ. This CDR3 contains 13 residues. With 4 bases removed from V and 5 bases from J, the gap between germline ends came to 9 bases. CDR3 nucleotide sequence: TGTGCCAGCAGCTCGACGGACCGAAACACCATATATTTT. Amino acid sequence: CASSSTDRNTIYF.

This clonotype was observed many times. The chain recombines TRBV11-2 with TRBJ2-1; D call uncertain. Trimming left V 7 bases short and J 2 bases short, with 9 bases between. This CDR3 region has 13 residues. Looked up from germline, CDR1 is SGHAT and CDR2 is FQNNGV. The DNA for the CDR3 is TGTGCCAGCACCCTCGGACCCTACAATGAGCAGTTCTTC. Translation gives CASTLGPYNEQFF.

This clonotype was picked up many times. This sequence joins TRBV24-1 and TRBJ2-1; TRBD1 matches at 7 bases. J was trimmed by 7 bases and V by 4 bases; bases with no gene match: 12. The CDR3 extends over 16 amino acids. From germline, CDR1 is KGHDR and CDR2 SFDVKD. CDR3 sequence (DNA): TGTGCCACCAGTGAACCGACAGGGACCAAGGGGAATGAGCAGTTCTTC. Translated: CATSEPTGTKGNEQFF.

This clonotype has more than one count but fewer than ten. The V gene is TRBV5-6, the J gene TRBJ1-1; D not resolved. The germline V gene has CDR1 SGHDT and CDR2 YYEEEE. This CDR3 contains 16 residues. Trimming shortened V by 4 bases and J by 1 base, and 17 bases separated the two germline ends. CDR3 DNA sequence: TGTGCCAGCAGCCCGGGATTGGCAAGACAGAACACTGAAGCTTTCTTT. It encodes CASSPGLARQNTEAFF.